This T cell receptor beta chain originates from a study of blood T cells in healthy people across ages. Across the whole study: Through template switching, about one barcoded beta molecule was captured per two T cells, as measured in model experiments.

It was with a sample-barcoded 5' primer and a J-beta primer mix that a second PCR of roughly 7 to 12 cycles was run. Using its own MiXCR run on the 5' RACE reads, TCRdb lists one record per CDR3 protein. The sample records about 1.6 million distinct CDR3 sequences, about 35% being singletons. This clonotype occurred a few times. The V gene end was trimmed by 5 bases and the J gene end by 10 bases; junction bases not matched to a gene: 8. The CDR3 has 14 amino acids. Per germline, CDR1 LGHDT and CDR2 YNNKEL (reference sequence). The material sequenced was blood. V and J are TRBV3-1 and TRBJ2-1, with 10 bases matching TRBD2. The sequence was obtained from a woman in her thirties in good health. In DNA form, the CDR3 reads TGTGCCAGCAGCACCCTAGCGGGAGAGCTGGAGCAGTTCTTC. Its translation is CASSTLAGELEQFF.